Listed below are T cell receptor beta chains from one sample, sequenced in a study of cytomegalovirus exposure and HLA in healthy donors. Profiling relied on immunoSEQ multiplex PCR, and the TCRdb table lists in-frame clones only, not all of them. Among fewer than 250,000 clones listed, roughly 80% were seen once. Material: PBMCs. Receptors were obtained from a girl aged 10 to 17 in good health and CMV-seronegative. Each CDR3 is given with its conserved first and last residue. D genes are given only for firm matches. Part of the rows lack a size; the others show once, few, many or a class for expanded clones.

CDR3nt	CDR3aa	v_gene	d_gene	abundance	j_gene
TGTGCCAGCAGTCCCGGGTCGAACACTGAAGCTTTCTTT	CASSPGSNTEAFF	TRBV6-4	NA	NA	TRBJ1-1
TGTGCCAGCAGCTTCGACAGGGGACGGAATCAGCCCCAGCATTTT	CASSFDRGRNQPQHF	TRBV7-2	TRBD1	NA	TRBJ1-5
TGTGCCAGCAGCTTACAAGGGGGGGACCCTGAAGCTTTCTTT	CASSLQGGDPEAFF	TRBV5-4	NA	NA	TRBJ1-1
TGTGCCAGCAGTGTCGGACACGTTGAAGCTTTCTTT	CASSVGHVEAFF	TRBV2	NA	few	TRBJ1-1
TGCGCCAGCAGCCAAGACGGACTAGCGTGGGAGACCCAGTACTTC	CASSQDGLAWETQYF	TRBV4-1	TRBD2	NA	TRBJ2-5
TGTGCCAGCAGCCAGGGCTCACCCCTCCACTTT	CASSQGSPLHF	TRBV14	NA	NA	TRBJ1-6
TGTGCCAGCAGCTTGGCCGGGGGGGAAACAGATACGCAGTATTTT	CASSLAGGETDTQYF	TRBV5-6	TRBD2	NA	TRBJ2-3
TGTGCCAGCAGCGTAGGACAGGGGGATGAAAAACTGTTTTTT	CASSVGQGDEKLFF	TRBV9	TRBD1	few	TRBJ1-4
TGTGCCAGCAGTTACTCATTTCGGGGGGCACTTCAGCATTTT	CASSYSFRGALQHF	TRBV6-5	NA	few	TRBJ1-5
TGCAGCGTTGCAGTTAGGGGGTTCTCTAAGTCTGAAGCTTTCTTT	CSVAVRGFSKSEAFF	TRBV29-1	NA	NA	TRBJ1-1
TGTGCCAGCAGCTTTGGGCCAGGGGGCGGGAACACTGAAGCTTTCTTT	CASSFGPGGGNTEAFF	TRBV5-6	TRBD1	NA	TRBJ1-1
TGTGCCAGCAGCCCTCTACGAAGGGGGGGCGATTACGGCTACACCTTC	CASSPLRRGGDYGYTF	TRBV5-6	NA	NA	TRBJ1-2
TGCGCCAGCAGCCAAGGCGTGGCTAGCGGGAGCCGCGAGCAGTACTTC	CASSQGVASGSREQYF	TRBV4-1	TRBD2	NA	TRBJ2-7
TGTGCCAGCAGCTTAGGGGAGTTCCGAGCTGAAGTTCCCTACGAGCAGTACTTC	CASSLGEFRAEVPYEQYF	TRBV11-2	NA	NA	TRBJ2-7
TGTGCCTGGAGCGCCTTCGGGACACCAAGCACAGATACGCAGTATTTT	CAWSAFGTPSTDTQYF	TRBV30	NA	NA	TRBJ2-3
TGTGCCAGCAGTCAGGGGCGAGCGGTTGGCTACACCTTC	CASSQGRAVGYTF	TRBV28	NA	NA	TRBJ1-2
TGCAGCGTTGGCAGCGGGACTGCAACTAATGAAAAACTGTTTTTT	CSVGSGTATNEKLFF	TRBV29-1	NA	NA	TRBJ1-4
TGTGCCTGGGCCCAGGGGGGAAACACCATATATTTT	CAWAQGGNTIYF	TRBV30	NA	NA	TRBJ1-3
TGTGCCAGCAGTCCCGACAGGGAAAAACTGTTTTTT	CASSPDREKLFF	TRBV28	NA	NA	TRBJ1-4
TGTGCCAGCAGCCCACTAGAGGAGACCCAGTACTTC	CASSPLEETQYF	TRBV7-9	NA	NA	TRBJ2-5
TGTGCCAGCAGTGACTCGACGGGGGGGTCTACAGGGACGCAGTATTTT	CASSDSTGGSTGTQYF	TRBV6-4	TRBD2	NA	TRBJ2-3
TGTGCCAGCAGCTCCACTCGAGCCGGGACAGGCGGGACTGAAGCTTTCTTT	CASSSTRAGTGGTEAFF	TRBV7-8	TRBD1	once	TRBJ1-1
TGTGCCAGCAGCTTGTCGGTCGGTCCCTACGAGCAGTACTTC	CASSLSVGPYEQYF	TRBV5-6	NA	NA	TRBJ2-7
TGTGCCAGCAGAGACAGCAGGGGTTATGACACTGAAGCTTTCTTT	CASRDSRGYDTEAFF	TRBV28	NA	NA	TRBJ1-1
TGTGCCAGCAGCTTGGGGGGCTCAGATACGCAGTATTTT	CASSLGGSDTQYF	TRBV5-4	NA	NA	TRBJ2-3
TGCGCCAGCAGCCAAAGACAGGCAACTAATGAAAAACTGTTTTTT	CASSQRQATNEKLFF	TRBV4-3	NA	NA	TRBJ1-4
TGTGCCAGCAGTTTATGGCCGGGACAGGGCCACGGCTACACCTTC	CASSLWPGQGHGYTF	TRBV28	TRBD1	NA	TRBJ1-2
TGTGCCAGCAACGGACAGTACAATGAGCAGTTCTTC	CASNGQYNEQFF	TRBV6-1	NA	NA	TRBJ2-1
TGTGCCTGGAGTTCTGTGGGGGCCGAAAAACTGTTTTTT	CAWSSVGAEKLFF	TRBV30	NA	once	TRBJ1-4
TGTGCCAGCAGTGCTATGGACAGACCAGGCACTGAAGCTTTCTTT	CASSAMDRPGTEAFF	TRBV28	NA	few	TRBJ1-1
TGTGCCAGCAGCTTAGGACAGTCACCCCTCCACTTT	CASSLGQSPLHF	TRBV7-9	NA	once	TRBJ1-6
TGTGCCAGCAGCTCTGGACAAGAATTATACGAGCAGTACTTC	CASSSGQELYEQYF	TRBV5-6	NA	NA	TRBJ2-7
TGTGCCAGCAGTCCAGACAGAACAAGAAAATATGGCTACACCTTC	CASSPDRTRKYGYTF	TRBV28	NA	NA	TRBJ1-2
TGTGCCAGCAGCCCCTGGGTAGCGGGGGGGCCGGGCGAGCAGTTCTTC	CASSPWVAGGPGEQFF	TRBV9	TRBD2	NA	TRBJ2-1
TGCAGCGTTAAGGGGGGGATCGATCAGCCCCAGCATTTT	CSVKGGIDQPQHF	TRBV29-1	NA	NA	TRBJ1-5
TGCGCCAGCACGTCACAGGGGGGAGGTGAAAAACTGTTTTTT	CASTSQGGGEKLFF	TRBV5-1	TRBD1	few	TRBJ1-4
TGTGCCAGCACCTCGGGGGTGGTGTCAGATACGCAGTATTTT	CASTSGVVSDTQYF	TRBV5-4	NA	NA	TRBJ2-3
TGTGCCAGCAACCCGTCCGGCTCTGGAAACACCATATATTTT	CASNPSGSGNTIYF	TRBV2	NA	NA	TRBJ1-3
TGTGCCAGCAGCTTAGTAGCGGGGGGGCGTAATGAGCAGTTCTTC	CASSLVAGGRNEQFF	TRBV7-2	TRBD2	NA	TRBJ2-1
TGTGCCAGCAGTTATGGCGGGGGGACTAGCACAGATACGCAGTATTTT	CASSYGGGTSTDTQYF	TRBV6-6	TRBD2	NA	TRBJ2-3
TGCAGTGCTTCGGACAGGGACGGCTACACCTTC	CSASDRDGYTF	TRBV20-1	TRBD1	NA	TRBJ1-2
TGTGCCAGCAGGAGGCGCGAGAATGGCTACACCTTC	CASRRRENGYTF	TRBV2	NA	few	TRBJ1-2
TGTGCCAGTAGTATTGGGCAGGGAAACACTGAAGCTTTCTTT	CASSIGQGNTEAFF	TRBV19	NA	few	TRBJ1-1
TGTGCCAGCAGCTCAGGACAGGGCCCAACGGGCAATCAGCCCCAGCATTTT	CASSSGQGPTGNQPQHF	TRBV5-6	TRBD1	NA	TRBJ1-5
TGTGCCAGCAGTCCGGGGACAGGGCTATTTATGAACACTGAAGCTTTCTTT	CASSPGTGLFMNTEAFF	TRBV27	TRBD1	NA	TRBJ1-1
TGCGCCAGCAGCTTACGGGGGGCCATTGAGGAGACCCAGTACTTC	CASSLRGAIEETQYF	TRBV5-1	NA	NA	TRBJ2-5
TGTGCCAGCAGCTTCACCGCCGGGACAGGTTTGGGCGAGCAGTACTTC	CASSFTAGTGLGEQYF	TRBV7-3	TRBD1	NA	TRBJ2-7
TGTGCCAGCAGCTTGGGGAGCTCCTACAATGAGCAGTTCTTC	CASSLGSSYNEQFF	TRBV5-4	NA	NA	TRBJ2-1